These 4 T cell receptor beta chains were sequenced from one sample in a study of blood T cell repertoires in COVID-19. Repertoires were generated with immunoSEQ multiplex PCR, while TCRdb's copy carries only in-frame clones and drops some. The sample yields about 60,000 clones, about 82% seen once. Sequencing was done on a sample of peripheral blood. The receptors stem from a human donor in a cohort sampled during active COVID-19.

This rearrangement joins TRBV6-5 to TRBJ2-1, with unresolved D. V shed 10 bases and J shed 0 bases, with 7 bases lying between them. The CDR3 totals 12 residues. Per germline, CDR1 MNHEY and CDR2 SVGAGI. In DNA, the CDR3 is TGTGCCACAGGTTACTCCTACAATGAGCAGTTCTTC. Amino acid sequence: CATGYSYNEQFF.

The chain uses TRBV7-6 and TRBJ1-1; D is perhaps TRBD1 (6 bases). The CDR3 consists of 14 residues. The ends were cut back, 2 bases at V and 1 base at J, with 8 bases in the middle. Per germline, CDR1 SGHVS and CDR2 FNYEAQ. This chain's CDR3 is CASSLRRGNTEAFF. The CDR3 bases are TGTGCCAGCAGCTTACGCAGGGGGAACACTGAAGCTTTCTTT. Together with reference TRBV7-6 and TRBJ1-1, the CDR3 gives the full variable domain: GAGVSQSPRYKVTKRGQDVALRCDPISGHVSLYWYRQALGQGPEFLTYFNYEAQQDKSGLPNDRFSAERPEGSISTLTIQRTEQRDSAMYRCASSLRRGNTEAFFGQGTRLTVV.

This rearrangement joins TRBV5-8 to TRBJ1-1; D not resolved. This CDR3 comprises 13 residues. Trimming removed 1 base from V and 9 bases from J, with 13 bases in between. Germline V CDR1 and CDR2: SGHTS, YDEGEE. In DNA form, the CDR3 reads TGTGCCAGCAGCTTGTCAAGGCAGACAAAAGCTTTCTTT. Translating it yields CASSLSRQTKAFF.

This clone appeared a few times. This chain uses TRBV30 with TRBJ1-1; no firm D call. The V end lost 0 bases, the J end lost 0 bases, and 5 bases lay between the germline ends. Per germline, CDR1 GTSNPN and CDR2 SVGIG (reference sequence). This CDR3 contains 13 residues. The DNA of the CDR3 is TGTGCCTGGAGTGTACGAGTGAACACTGAAGCTTTCTTT. Translating gives CAWSVRVNTEAFF.